This T cell receptor (beta chain) was obtained from a study of cytomegalovirus exposure and HLA in healthy donors. Only in-frame clones appear in the TCRdb table, and some are missing; sequencing was by immunoSEQ multiplex PCR. The sample includes around 150,000 clones, about nine tenths of them seen just once. The germline V gene has CDR1 SNHLY and CDR2 FYNNEI. Losses at the gene ends were 7 bases for V and 3 bases for J; bases not matched to a gene: 20. This CDR3 contains 20 residues. The V gene is TRBV2, the J gene TRBJ2-1; 11 nucleotides line up with TRBD2. The clonotype comes from a woman under 30 in good health and CMV-seropositive. The material sequenced was PBMCs. This CDR3 reads CASMTVLGTSGNVLYNEQFF. The DNA of the CDR3 is TGTGCCAGCATGACGGTCTTGGGGACTAGCGGCAATGTACTCTACAATGAGCAGTTCTTC. Looking up the rest from reference TRBV2 and TRBJ2-1 gives the full variable domain: EPEVTQTPSHQVTQMGQEVILRCVPISNHLYFYWYRQILGQKVEFLVSFYNNEISEKSEIFDDQFSVERPDGSNFTLKIRSTKLEDSAMYFCASMTVLGTSGNVLYNEQFFGPGTRLTVL.